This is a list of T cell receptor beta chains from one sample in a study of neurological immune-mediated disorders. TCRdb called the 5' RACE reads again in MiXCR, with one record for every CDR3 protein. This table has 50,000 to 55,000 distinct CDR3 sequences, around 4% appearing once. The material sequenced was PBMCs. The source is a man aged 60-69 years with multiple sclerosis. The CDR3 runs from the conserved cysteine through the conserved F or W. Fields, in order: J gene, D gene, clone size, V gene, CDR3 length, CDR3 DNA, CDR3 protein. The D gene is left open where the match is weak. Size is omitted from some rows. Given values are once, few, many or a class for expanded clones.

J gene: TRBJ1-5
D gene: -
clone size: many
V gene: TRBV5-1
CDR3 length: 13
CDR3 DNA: TGCGCCAGCAGCTTTGGGGCTAATCAGCCCCAGCATTTT
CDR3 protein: CASSFGANQPQHF

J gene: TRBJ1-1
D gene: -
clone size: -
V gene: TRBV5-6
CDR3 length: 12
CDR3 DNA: TGTGCCAGCAGTAAAGGGTGGCCTGAAGCTTTCTTT
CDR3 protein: CASSKGWPEAFF

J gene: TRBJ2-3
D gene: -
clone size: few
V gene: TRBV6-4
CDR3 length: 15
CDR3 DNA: TGTGCCAGCAGTGGTACACCCTCGTCCACAGATACGCAGTATTTT
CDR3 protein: CASSGTPSSTDTQYF

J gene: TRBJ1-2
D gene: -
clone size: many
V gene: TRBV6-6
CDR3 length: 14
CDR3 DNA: TGTGCCAGCAGTCCCCGGACAGTTTTTTATGGCTACACCTTC
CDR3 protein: CASSPRTVFYGYTF

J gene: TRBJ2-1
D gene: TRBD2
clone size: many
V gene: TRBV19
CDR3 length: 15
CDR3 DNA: TGTGCCAGTAGTATACGGCTAGCGGGAGGGAATGAGCAGTTCTTC
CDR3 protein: CASSIRLAGGNEQFF

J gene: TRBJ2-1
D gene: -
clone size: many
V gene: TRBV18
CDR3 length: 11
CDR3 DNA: TGTGCCAGCTCAGACTACAATGAGCAGTTCTTC
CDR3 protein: CASSDYNEQFF

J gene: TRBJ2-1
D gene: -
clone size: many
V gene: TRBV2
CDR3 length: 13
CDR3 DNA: TGTGCCAGCAGCGCCCGGGACCCCCCGGAGCAGTTCTTC
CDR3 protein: CASSARDPPEQFF

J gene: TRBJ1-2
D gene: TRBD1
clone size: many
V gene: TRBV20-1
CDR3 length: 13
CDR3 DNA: TGCAGTGCCCACGAGGACAGGGTATTCGGCTACACCTTC
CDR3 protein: CSAHEDRVFGYTF

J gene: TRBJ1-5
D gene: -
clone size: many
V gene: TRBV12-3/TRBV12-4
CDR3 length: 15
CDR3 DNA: TGTGCCAGCAGTTTGACCATGGGAAACCCGGGGCCCCAGCATTTT
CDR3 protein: CASSLTMGNPGPQHF

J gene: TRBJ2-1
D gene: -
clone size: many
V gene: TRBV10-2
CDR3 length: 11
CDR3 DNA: TGCGCCAGCAGTGATGGGCTACCCCAGTTCTTC
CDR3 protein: CASSDGLPQFF

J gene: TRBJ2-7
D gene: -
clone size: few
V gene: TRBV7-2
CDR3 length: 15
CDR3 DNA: TGTGCCAGCAGCTTACAAGGCAGCCTTAACTACGAGCAGTACTTC
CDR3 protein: CASSLQGSLNYEQYF

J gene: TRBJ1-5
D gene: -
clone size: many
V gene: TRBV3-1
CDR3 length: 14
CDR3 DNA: TGTGCCAGCAGCCAAGGGGGGTCGGCTCAGCCCCAGCATTTT
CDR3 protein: CASSQGGSAQPQHF

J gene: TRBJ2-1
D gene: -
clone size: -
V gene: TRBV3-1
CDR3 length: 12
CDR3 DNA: TGTGACAGCAGCACGCGAGGCGATGAGCAGTTCTTC
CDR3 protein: CDSSTRGDEQFF

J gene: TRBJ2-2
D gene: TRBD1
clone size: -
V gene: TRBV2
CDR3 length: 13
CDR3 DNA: TGTGCCAGCACCGACAGGGTGACCGGGGAGCTGTTTTTT
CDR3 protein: CASTDRVTGELFF

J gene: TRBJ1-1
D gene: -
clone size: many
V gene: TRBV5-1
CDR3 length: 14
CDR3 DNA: TGCGCCAGCAGCTTGGAAGGGGGGCTCACTGAAGCTTTCTTT
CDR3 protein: CASSLEGGLTEAFF

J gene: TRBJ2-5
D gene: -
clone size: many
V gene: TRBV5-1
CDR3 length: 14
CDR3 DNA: TGCGCCAGCAGCTTGTTCCGTGGAGGGGAGACCCAGTACTTC
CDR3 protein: CASSLFRGGETQYF